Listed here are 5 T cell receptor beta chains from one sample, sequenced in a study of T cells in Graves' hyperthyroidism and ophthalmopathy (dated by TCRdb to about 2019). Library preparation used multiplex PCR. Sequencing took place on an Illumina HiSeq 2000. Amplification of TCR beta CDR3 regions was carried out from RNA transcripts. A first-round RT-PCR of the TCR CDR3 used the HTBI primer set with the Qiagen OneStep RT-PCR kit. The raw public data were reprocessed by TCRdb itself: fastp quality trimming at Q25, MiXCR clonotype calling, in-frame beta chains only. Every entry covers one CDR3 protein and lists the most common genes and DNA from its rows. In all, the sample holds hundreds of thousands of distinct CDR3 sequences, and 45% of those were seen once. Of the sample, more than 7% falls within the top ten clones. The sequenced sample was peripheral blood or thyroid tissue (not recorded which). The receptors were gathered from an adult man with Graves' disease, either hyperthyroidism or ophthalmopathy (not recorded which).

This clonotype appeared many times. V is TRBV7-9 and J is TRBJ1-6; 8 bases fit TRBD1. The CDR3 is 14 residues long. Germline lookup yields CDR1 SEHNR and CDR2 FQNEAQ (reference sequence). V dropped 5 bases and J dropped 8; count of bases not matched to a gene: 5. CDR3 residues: CASSRPDRDSPLHF. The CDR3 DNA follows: TGTGCCAGCAGCCGGCCGGACAGGGATTCACCCCTCCACTTT.

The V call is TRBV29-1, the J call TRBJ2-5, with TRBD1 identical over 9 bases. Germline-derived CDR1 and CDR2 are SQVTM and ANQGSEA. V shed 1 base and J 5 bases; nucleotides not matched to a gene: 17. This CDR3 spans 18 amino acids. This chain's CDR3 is CSVEGVVVDRGFGETQYF. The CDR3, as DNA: TGCAGCGTTGAAGGTGTGGTAGTGGACAGGGGCTTCGGGGAGACCCAGTACTTC.

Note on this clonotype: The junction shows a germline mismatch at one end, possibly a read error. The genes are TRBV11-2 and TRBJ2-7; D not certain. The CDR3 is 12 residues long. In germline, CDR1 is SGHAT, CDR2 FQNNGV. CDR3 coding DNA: TGTGCCAGCGGCTTACACCTCTACGAGCAGTACTTC. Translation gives CASGLHLYEQYF.

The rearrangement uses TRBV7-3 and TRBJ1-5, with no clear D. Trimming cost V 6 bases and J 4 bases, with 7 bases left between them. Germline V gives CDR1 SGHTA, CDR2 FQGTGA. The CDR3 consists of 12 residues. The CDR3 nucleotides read TGTGCCAGCAGTAAACTTAATCAGCCCCAGCATTTT. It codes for CASSKLNQPQHF.

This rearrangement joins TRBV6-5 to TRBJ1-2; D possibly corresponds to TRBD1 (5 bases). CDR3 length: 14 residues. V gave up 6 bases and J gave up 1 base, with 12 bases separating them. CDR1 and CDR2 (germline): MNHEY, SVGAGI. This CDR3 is CASRGHDVNYGYTF. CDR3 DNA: TGTGCCAGCAGAGGACACGACGTTAACTATGGCTACACCTTC.